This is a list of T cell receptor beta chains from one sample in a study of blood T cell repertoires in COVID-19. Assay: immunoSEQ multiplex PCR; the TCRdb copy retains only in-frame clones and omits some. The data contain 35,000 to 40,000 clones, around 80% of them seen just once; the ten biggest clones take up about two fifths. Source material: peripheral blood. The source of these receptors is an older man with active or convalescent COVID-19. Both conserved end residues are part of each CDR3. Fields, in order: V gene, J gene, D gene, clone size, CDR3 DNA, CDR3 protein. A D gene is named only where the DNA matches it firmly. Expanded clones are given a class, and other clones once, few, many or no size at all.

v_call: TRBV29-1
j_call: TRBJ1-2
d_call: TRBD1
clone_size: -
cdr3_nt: TGCAGCGTTGTCTACGGGACAGGGAAAGATGGCTACACCTTC
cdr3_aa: CSVVYGTGKDGYTF

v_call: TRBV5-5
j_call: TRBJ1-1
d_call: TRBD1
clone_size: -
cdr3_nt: TGTGCCAGCAGCTTTGAACAGGGGTATACTGAAGCTTTCTTT
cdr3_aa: CASSFEQGYTEAFF

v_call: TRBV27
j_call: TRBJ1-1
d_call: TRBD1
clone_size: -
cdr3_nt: TGTGCCAGCACCTGGACAGGGTCCAGCTCTGAAGCTTTCTTT
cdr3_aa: CASTWTGSSSEAFF

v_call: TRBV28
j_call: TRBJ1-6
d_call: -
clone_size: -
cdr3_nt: TGTGCCAGCAGTTTAATTCATTATTCACCCCTCCACTTT
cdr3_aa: CASSLIHYSPLHF

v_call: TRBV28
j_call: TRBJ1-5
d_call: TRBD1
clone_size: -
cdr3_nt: TGTGCCAGCAGTTTCCGGACAGGGACCCAGCCCCAGCATTTT
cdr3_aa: CASSFRTGTQPQHF

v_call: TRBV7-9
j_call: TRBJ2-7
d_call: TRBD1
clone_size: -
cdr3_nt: TGTGCCAGCAGCCTCCGGGACAGGGGCACCTACGAGCAGTACTTC
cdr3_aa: CASSLRDRGTYEQYF

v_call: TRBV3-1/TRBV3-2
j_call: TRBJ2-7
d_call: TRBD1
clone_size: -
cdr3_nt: TGTGCCAGCAGCCAAGAGGGAGGGACAGGGGCCTACGAGCAGTACTTC
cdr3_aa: CASSQEGGTGAYEQYF

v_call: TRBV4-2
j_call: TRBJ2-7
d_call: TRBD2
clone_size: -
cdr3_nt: TGTGCCAGCAGCCCGGGGACTAGCGGGAGCCACGAGCAGTACTTC
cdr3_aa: CASSPGTSGSHEQYF

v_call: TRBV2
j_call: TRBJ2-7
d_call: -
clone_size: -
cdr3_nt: TGTGCCAGCAGTGACCGAGCCAGTTGGACAGGGAGGGTGGCGCAGTACTTC
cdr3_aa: CASSDRASWTGRVAQYF

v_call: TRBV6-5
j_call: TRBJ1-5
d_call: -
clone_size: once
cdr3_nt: TGTGCCAGCAGTACCTCAGGGGCGAGGAATCAGCCCCAGCATTTT
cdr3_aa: CASSTSGARNQPQHF

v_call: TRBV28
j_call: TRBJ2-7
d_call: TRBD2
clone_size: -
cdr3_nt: TGTGCCAGCAGTTTGGCCGGGACTAGCGGAAATATCTACGAGCAGTACTTC
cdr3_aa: CASSLAGTSGNIYEQYF